This TCR beta chain was found in a study of a mutant IDH1 vaccine in newly diagnosed glioma. The CDR3 is 15 residues long. V lost 4 bases to trimming and J lost 4 bases, with 13 bases between them. Looked up from germline, CDR1 is SGHAT and CDR2 is FQNNGV. Method: immunoSEQ multiplex PCR; TCRdb's copy keeps in-frame clones and lacks some. The table shows some 54,000 clones, with roughly 84% occurring only once. As for this clone: Its antigen is undetermined.

This sample's time point: week 35, safety follow-up. Vaccinated patients received 300 ug of mutant IDH1 20-mer peptide per dose, with topical imiquimod. J is TRBJ1-4 and V is TRBV11-2; TRBD1 might be the D (5 bases). This TCR derives from a woman aged 18-29 years with glioma. The specimen comprised PBMCs, sampled from a glioma patient whose treatment included an IDH1 peptide vaccine. The CDR3 is CASSWGEGFNEKLFF. The CDR3 DNA sequence: TGTGCCAGCAGCTGGGGGGAAGGATTTAATGAAAAACTGTTTTTT.